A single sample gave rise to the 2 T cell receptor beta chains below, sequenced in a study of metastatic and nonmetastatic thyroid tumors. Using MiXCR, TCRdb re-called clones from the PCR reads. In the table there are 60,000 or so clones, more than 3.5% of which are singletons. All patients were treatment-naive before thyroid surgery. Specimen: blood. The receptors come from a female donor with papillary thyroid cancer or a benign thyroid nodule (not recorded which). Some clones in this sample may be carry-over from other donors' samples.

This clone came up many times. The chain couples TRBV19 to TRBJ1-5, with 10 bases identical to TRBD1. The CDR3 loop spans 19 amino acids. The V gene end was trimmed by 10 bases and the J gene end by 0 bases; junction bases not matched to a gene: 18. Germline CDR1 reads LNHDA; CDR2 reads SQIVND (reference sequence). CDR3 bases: TGTGCCACACAAATCAGACAGGGGGCCGGGACCTATAGCAATCAGCCCCAGCATTTT. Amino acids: CATQIRQGAGTYSNQPQHF.

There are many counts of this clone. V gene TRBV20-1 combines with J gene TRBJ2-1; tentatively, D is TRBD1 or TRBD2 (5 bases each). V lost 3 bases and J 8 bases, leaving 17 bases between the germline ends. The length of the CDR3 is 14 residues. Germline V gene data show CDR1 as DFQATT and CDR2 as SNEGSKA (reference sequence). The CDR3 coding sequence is TGCAGTGCTAGGACGCTTCTCGGGGACCATGAGCAGTTCTTC. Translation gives CSARTLLGDHEQFF.